The present T cell receptor (beta chain) was sequenced within a study of cytomegalovirus exposure and HLA in healthy donors. Nominally healthy donors were sampled, though unrecorded immune exposures were likely. For this clone: At one end the junction does not follow the germline gene, possibly because of a read error.

CDR1 is MRHNA and CDR2 is SNTAGT in the germline V gene. CDR3 length: 15 residues. Primers for the PCR totalled 60 Vbeta and 13 Jbeta. TCRdb's table, derived via immunoSEQ multiplex PCR, lists solely in-frame clones and lacks some. The table records about 120,000 clones, 65% to 80% of them present only once. The source material was PBMCs. J is TRBJ2-5 and V is TRBV6-4, with 12 bases aligning to TRBD2. The TCR comes from a female donor in good health and CMV-seronegative. The CDR3 sequence: CASSYSTSGGETQYF. CDR3 in DNA: TGTGCCAGCAGTTACTCGACTAGCGGGGGAGAGACCCAGTACTTC.